Listed here are 29 T cell receptor beta chains from one sample, sequenced in a study of blood T cells in healthy people across ages. For the second PCR, which ran for about 7 to 11 cycles, a sample-barcoded 5' primer and a J-beta primer mix were used. Each CDR3 protein gets one entry after TCRdb re-called the 5' RACE reads with MiXCR. The sample holds more than 1,000,000 distinct CDR3 sequences, approximately 25% seen once. These same records also appear under a second study, on T cells of mothers and their children.

Source material: blood. These receptors were obtained from a girl between 2 and 10 years old in good health.

This clonotype was detected a few times. This CDR3 is CASSLEDGSTGELFF. As DNA, the CDR3 is TGCGCCAGCAGCTTGGAAGACGGGTCAACCGGGGAGCTGTTTTTT. This sequence joins TRBV5-1 and TRBJ2-2; D not certain. The CDR3 covers 15 residues. CDR1 is SGHRS, CDR2 YFSETQ, per germline. The ends were cut back, 0 bases at V and 5 bases at J, with 11 bases in the middle.

Only a few counts were recorded for this clonotype. One junction end disagrees with the germline gene, perhaps due to a read error. The chain links TRBV15 to TRBJ2-5; either TRBD1 or TRBD2 may fit D (6 bases each). CDR1 and CDR2 from the germline V gene are LNHNV and YYDKDF (reference sequence). CDR3 length: 15 residues. The DNA of the CDR3 is TGTGCCACCAGCAGCAATAGGGGGGCCCAACAGACCCAGTACTTC. Protein: CATSSNRGAQQTQYF. Drawing the rest from reference TRBV15 and TRBJ2-5, the complete variable domain is DAMVIQNPRYQVTQFGKPVTLSCSQTLNHNVMYWYQQKSSQAPKLLFHYYDKDFNNEADTPDNFQSRRPNTSFCFLDIRSPGLGDTAMYLCATSSNRGAQQTQYFGPGTRLLVL.

This chain links TRBV20-1 with TRBJ2-1; 7 positions agree with TRBD1. V lost 6 bases, J lost 7 bases, and 9 bases stayed unmatched. Germline V lookup: CDR1 DFQATT, CDR2 SNEGSKA (reference sequence). The CDR3 consists of 13 residues. The CDR3 loop reads CSAFFLQGNEQFF. CDR3 sequence (DNA): TGCAGTGCCTTCTTTCTACAGGGGAATGAGCAGTTCTTC.

The chain employs TRBV28 and TRBJ1-1; D ambiguous. CDR3 size: 12 residues. The V and J ends lost 7 bases and 11 bases respectively, with 17 bases between them. Germline lookup yields CDR1 MDHEN and CDR2 SYDVKM. The CDR3 sequence: CASTVGVLGAFF. The CDR3 DNA follows: TGTGCCAGCACCGTCGGCGTCCTGGGGGCTTTCTTT.

The rearrangement joins TRBV6-1 to TRBJ1-1; D not resolved. This CDR3 spans 13 amino acids. Trimming stripped 6 bases from V and 4 bases from J, with 12 bases between. Germline V gives CDR1 MNHNS, CDR2 SASEGT. CDR3 residues: CASSPGWVTEAFF. CDR3 nucleotides: TGTGCCAGCAGCCCGGGCTGGGTCACTGAAGCTTTCTTT.

The gene calls are TRBV5-4 and TRBJ2-5; D not certain. Germline V gene sequence: CDR1 SGHNT, CDR2 YYREEE (reference sequence). The CDR3 runs to 15 residues. Trimming removed 0 bases from V and 13 bases from J, with 22 bases in between. The CDR3 sequence is CASSLGPSGGYELYF. As DNA, the CDR3 is TGTGCCAGCAGCTTGGGTCCCTCGGGTGGCTACGAGCTGTACTTC.

The V gene is TRBV20-1, the J gene TRBJ2-3; D uncertain. V gave up 3 bases and J gave up 1 base, with 8 bases separating them. Germline assignment: CDR1 DFQATT and CDR2 SNEGSKA (reference sequence). CDR3 length equals 13 residues. The CDR3: CSASRIGTDTQYF. The CDR3 nucleotides read TGCAGTGCTAGCAGGATCGGCACAGATACGCAGTATTTT.

The CDR3: CASSHSGQGSPYTF. DNA of the CDR3: TGTGCCAGCAGCCATTCGGGACAGGGGAGTCCCTACACCTTC. This chain links TRBV14 with TRBJ1-2, with 10 bases fitting TRBD1. This CDR3 spans 14 amino acids. V lost 3 bases and J lost 10; bases outside the gene matches: 8. Germline assignment: CDR1 SGHDN and CDR2 FVKESK.

The V and J genes are TRBV7-9 and TRBJ2-1; 10 bases map to TRBD1. J was trimmed by 7 bases and V by 5 bases; bases with no gene match: 5. The CDR3 length is 14 residues. CDR1 and CDR2 (germline): SEHNR, FQNEAQ (reference sequence). CDR3 protein: CASSVGQGGNEQFF. The CDR3 DNA follows: TGTGCCAGCAGCGTAGGACAGGGGGGGAATGAGCAGTTCTTC. Full variable domain (missing parts from reference TRBV7-9 and TRBJ2-1): DTGVSQNPRHKITKRGQNVTFRCDPISEHNRLYWYRQTLGQGPEFLTYFQNEAQLEKSRLLSDRFSAERPKGSFSTLEIQRTEQGDSAMYLCASSVGQGGNEQFFGPGTRLTVL.

A remark on this clonotype: As the CDR3 is not closed by the conserved phenylalanine or tryptophan, this likely results from a read error. This chain links TRBV6-4 with TRBJ1-6, with D hard to call. V was clipped by 2 bases and J by 5 bases, with 4 bases between them. The CDR3 sequence is 13 residues long. CDR1 and CDR2 (germline): MRHNA, SNTAGT. The CDR3: CASSDRDNSPLHS. The CDR3 DNA reads as TGTGCCAGCAGTGACAGGGATAATTCACCCCTCCACTCT.

The chain links TRBV7-6 to TRBJ2-3, with 9 bases aligning to TRBD2. Germline V gene data show CDR1 as SGHVS and CDR2 as FNYEAQ. This CDR3 contains 15 residues. V lost 1 base to trimming and J lost 6 bases; unmatched junction nucleotides: 5. The chain's CDR3 is CASSLGLAGLDTQYF. In nucleotides, the CDR3 is TGTGCCAGCAGCTTAGGTCTAGCGGGGTTGGATACGCAGTATTTT.

A few counts support this clonotype. The genes are TRBV24-1 and TRBJ1-2; D is possibly TRBD1 (6 bases). The V gene's germline CDR1 is KGHDR and CDR2 SFDVKD. V was trimmed by 0 bases and J by 4 bases, leaving 8 bases between them. The CDR3 sequence is 14 residues long. For the CDR3, the DNA is TGTGCCACCAGTGATTTGTCGACAGGCTATGGCTACACCTTC. Protein product: CATSDLSTGYGYTF.

This chain joins TRBV20-1 and TRBJ2-1; 10 positions match TRBD2. Germline CDR1 reads DFQATT; CDR2 reads SNEGSKA (reference sequence). The CDR3 has 11 amino acids. The trim removed 8 bases at V and 7 bases at J, leaving 2 bases unmatched. The CDR3: CSFSGRNEQFF. For the CDR3, the DNA is TGCAGTTTTAGCGGGAGGAATGAGCAGTTCTTC.

The genes are TRBV29-1 and TRBJ2-1, with D tentatively TRBD2 (6 bases). This CDR3 is 12 amino acids long. V gave up 8 bases and J gave up 12 bases, with 20 bases separating them. The germline CDR1 and CDR2 sequences are SQVTM and ANQGSEA. CDR3 amino acids: CSNHRGTGGQFF. CDR3 DNA: TGCAGCAACCACCGGGGGACGGGTGGGCAGTTCTTC.

This sequence joins TRBV6-2 or TRBV6-3 and TRBJ2-5, with D possibly matching TRBD1 (6 bases). CDR3 length: 14 residues. Per germline, CDR1 MNHEY and CDR2 SVGEGT. The germline V and J ends were trimmed by 7 bases and 0 bases, with 12 bases remaining between them. For the CDR3, the DNA is TGTGCCAGCAACCTAAAGGGGGACCAAGAGACCCAGTACTTC. It codes for CASNLKGDQETQYF.

V and J are TRBV6-6 and TRBJ2-7, with a tentative D call TRBD1 (5 bases). V gave up 3 bases and J gave up 2 bases, with 14 bases separating them. CDR1 and CDR2 from the germline V gene are MNHNY and SVGAGI (reference sequence). This CDR3 comprises 15 residues. The DNA of the CDR3 is TGTGCCAGCAGTTATGGGGCAGGCCCTGCCTACGAGCAGTACTTC. This translates into CASSYGAGPAYEQYF.

The chain has TRBV7-2 and TRBJ2-1; D is undetermined. The J call could be wrong; TRBJ2-5 is a better fit for the DNA end. The V gene's germline CDR1 is SGHTA and CDR2 FQGNSA. The CDR3 spans 13 residues. DNA of the CDR3: TGTGCCAGCAGCTTAGATGGGATTGGGACCCAGTACTTC. It translates to CASSLDGIGTQYF.

This clonotype was detected only a few times. This chain joins TRBV12-3 or TRBV12-4 and TRBJ2-6, with TRBD1 matching over 9 bases. V trimming: 6 bases; J trimming: 7 bases; junction bases outside the gene matches: 7. The CDR3 spans 15 residues. Here the CDR3 DNA reads TGTGCCAGCAGCCAGGGACAGGGAAGTGCCAACGTCCTGACTTTC. It yields the protein CASSQGQGSANVLTF.

This chain uses TRBV24-1 with TRBJ2-2, with a tentative D call TRBD2 (5 bases). Germline V gene lookup returns CDR1 KGHDR and CDR2 SFDVKD. This CDR3 region has 14 residues. V was clipped by 9 bases and J by 2 bases, with 12 bases between them. CDR3 nucleotide sequence: TGTGCCACCCGCGGCGGGTATAACACCGGGGAGCTGTTTTTT. Its translation is CATRGGYNTGELFF.

The chain recombines TRBV7-2 with TRBJ2-2, with a weak D call TRBD2 (6 bases). This CDR3 spans 16 amino acids. V was shortened by 6 bases and J by 0 bases, with 14 bases between the two germline ends. Looked up from germline, CDR1 is SGHTA and CDR2 is FQGNSA. CDR3 sequence reads: CASSWTGVSNTGELFF. The DNA of the CDR3 is TGTGCCAGCAGTTGGACGGGAGTTTCGAACACCGGGGAGCTGTTTTTT.

This sequence joins TRBV27 and TRBJ1-6, with TRBD1 as a possible D gene (6 bases). Germline CDR1 is MNHEY and CDR2 is SMNVEV (reference sequence). The CDR3 has 15 residues. Deletions cut 6 bases from V and 10 bases from J, with 19 bases between. CDR3 DNA sequence: TGTGCCAGCAGAGCCCTCTCAGGGGCGGGCTCACCCCTCCACTTT. Amino acid sequence: CASRALSGAGSPLHF.

This chain links TRBV27 with TRBJ2-1, with D perhaps matching TRBD2 (6 bases). V lost 5 bases to trimming and J lost 6 bases, with 14 bases between them. Germline loops: CDR1 MNHEY, CDR2 SMNVEV (reference sequence). The CDR3 extends over 14 amino acids. The CDR3 DNA reads TGTGCCAGCAGTCGATCACGGGGGTTCAATGAGCAGTTCTTC. The encoded protein is CASSRSRGFNEQFF.

This clonotype occurred once. The gene calls are TRBV20-1 and TRBJ2-3; the D is unclear. The CDR3 contains 15 residues. Germline CDR1 is DFQATT and CDR2 is SNEGSKA (reference sequence). V lost 3 bases to trimming and J lost 1 base, with 14 bases between them. The CDR3: CSASFRIGRTDTQYF. CDR3 coding DNA: TGCAGTGCTAGCTTCCGAATAGGCCGCACAGATACGCAGTATTTT.

The chain has TRBV7-2 and TRBJ2-5, with D perhaps matching TRBD1 (6 bases). The end of the DNA is better explained by TRBJ2-7, so the J call may be wrong. The CDR3 runs to 15 residues. Per the germline V gene, CDR1 is SGHTA and CDR2 is FQGNSA. The CDR3 nucleotides are TGTGCCAGCAGCTTGACAGACCTTCGAGGGGGCGAGCAGTACTTC. It is translated as CASSLTDLRGGEQYF.

The genes are TRBV4-1 and TRBJ2-5, with 8 bases fitting TRBD2. The DNA matches TRBJ2-1 better at its end, which makes the J call doubtful. This CDR3 spans 16 amino acids. In germline, CDR1 is MGHRA, CDR2 YSYEKL. Here the CDR3 reads CASSQGPAGDTNEQFF. The CDR3 DNA sequence: TGCGCCAGCAGCCAAGGGCCAGCGGGAGATACCAATGAGCAGTTCTTC.

This clonotype was found a few times. The chain has TRBV13 and TRBJ2-2, with 10 bases matching TRBD1. The trim removed 5 bases at V and 7 bases at J, leaving 7 bases unmatched. Germline CDR1 PRHDT, CDR2 FYEKMQ (reference sequence). The CDR3 length is 15 residues. CDR3 sequence: CASSDRDRGDGELFF. CDR3 bases: TGTGCCAGCAGCGACCGGGACAGGGGCGACGGGGAGCTGTTTTTT.

To note about this clonotype: An end of the junction differs from the germline gene, which may be a read error. This rearrangement joins TRBV7-7 to TRBJ2-5; D not resolved. Germline V CDR1 and CDR2: SSHAT, FNYEAQ (reference sequence). The CDR3 spans 11 residues. The CDR3, as DNA: TGTGCTAGCAGCAATAATGGGGCCCAGTACTTC. The encoded protein is CASSNNGAQYF. Full variable domain (rest looked up from reference TRBV7-7 and TRBJ2-5): GAGVSQSPRYKVTKRGQDVTLRCDPISSHATLYWYQQALGQGPEFLTYFNYEAQPDKSGLPSDRFSAERPEGSISTLTIQRTEQRDSAMYRCASSNNGAQYFGPGTRLLVL.

The rearrangement joins TRBV12-5 to TRBJ2-5; D unresolved. CDR3 length equals 12 residues. Between the trimmed V and J ends, which lost 2 bases and 5 bases, there was a span of 6 bases. Germline-derived CDR1 and CDR2 are LGHNT and FRNRAP. The CDR3 DNA reads TGTGCTAGTGGTTTGTCAGACGAGACCCAGTACTTC. Residues: CASGLSDETQYF.

The V call is TRBV2, the J call TRBJ1-1; 7 bases fit TRBD1. V was clipped by 7 bases and J by 5 bases; unmatched bases: 7. Germline lookup yields CDR1 SNHLY and CDR2 FYNNEI. The CDR3 totals 13 residues. The CDR3 region has the DNA TGTGCCAGCATTGGGTCAGGGGGAACTGAAGCTTTCTTT. Its protein is CASIGSGGTEAFF.